These T cell receptor beta chains were read from a single sample in a study of control samples from healthy donors and cancer patients. The protocol was immunoSEQ multiplex PCR, while the TCRdb copy is restricted to in-frame clones and leaves out a portion. The sample holds 120,000 to 150,000 clones, roughly 93% seen once. Sequencing was performed on blood. The receptors were sampled from a man younger than 35 in good health. Each CDR3 is given with its conserved first and last residue. The D gene is left open where the match is weak. Only part of the rows carry a size: once, few, many, or a class if the clone is expanded.

clone size,V gene,J gene,D gene,CDR3 length,CDR3 protein,CDR3 DNA
NA,TRBV9,TRBJ1-1,NA,14,CASSSQGEGTEAFF,TGTGCCAGCAGCTCCCAGGGTGAGGGCACTGAAGCTTTCTTT
NA,TRBV24-1,TRBJ2-6,NA,18,CATSDSSLTDSGANVLTF,TGTGCCACCAGTGACTCCTCACTCACCGATTCTGGGGCCAACGTCCTGACTTTC
NA,TRBV30,TRBJ2-7,NA,13,CAWTDSTTYEQYF,TGTGCCTGGACCGACAGTACTACCTACGAGCAGTACTTC
NA,TRBV7-9,TRBJ2-1,NA,15,CASSFLGSLGNEQFF,TGTGCCAGCAGCTTTCTGGGAAGCCTCGGCAATGAGCAGTTCTTC
NA,TRBV11-3,TRBJ2-2,TRBD2,15,CASSAGLAGTGELFF,TGTGCCAGCAGCGCGGGACTAGCGGGAACCGGGGAGCTGTTTTTT
NA,TRBV3-1/TRBV3-2,TRBJ1-5,NA,16,CARPKPGPRDNQPQHF,TGTGCCAGGCCCAAACCAGGGCCCAGAGACAATCAGCCCCAGCATTTT
NA,TRBV5-1,TRBJ2-2,NA,14,CASKGQANTGELFF,TGCGCCAGCAAGGGCCAGGCGAACACCGGGGAGCTGTTTTTT
NA,TRBV19,TRBJ1-4,NA,18,CASSIDPQGHQGYEKLFF,TGTGCCAGTAGTATAGACCCCCAGGGACACCAGGGATACGAAAAACTGTTTTTT
many,TRBV27,TRBJ1-4,NA,13,CASSDRYNEKLFF,TGTGCCAGCAGCGACAGATATAATGAAAAACTGTTTTTT
NA,TRBV7-9,TRBJ2-2,NA,15,CASTYHPGHTGELFF,TGTGCCAGCACCTATCACCCAGGGCACACCGGGGAGCTGTTTTTT
NA,TRBV21-1,TRBJ2-2,NA,12,CASSNNTGELFF,TGTGCCAGCAGCAACAACACCGGGGAGCTGTTTTTT
NA,TRBV7-9,TRBJ1-6,NA,14,CASSSDSFFSPLHF,TGTGCCAGCAGCTCGGACAGCTTTTTCTCACCCCTCCACTTT
NA,TRBV3-1/TRBV3-2,TRBJ2-3,TRBD2,15,CASSPTSGNLDTQYF,TGTGCCAGCAGCCCGACTAGCGGGAATTTAGATACGCAGTATTTT
NA,TRBV7-7,TRBJ1-5,NA,13,CASSLAQGKPQHF,TGTGCTAGCAGCTTAGCGCAGGGTAAGCCCCAGCATTTT
NA,TRBV6-5,TRBJ1-1,NA,12,CASSYSGREAFF,TGTGCCAGCAGTTACTCCGGGCGGGAAGCTTTCTTT
NA,TRBV9,TRBJ2-3,TRBD2,15,CASSHTSGSGDTQYF,TGTGCCAGCAGCCATACTAGCGGGAGCGGGGATACGCAGTATTTT
NA,TRBV24-1,TRBJ2-1,NA,15,CATHPGTADYNEQFF,TGTGCCACCCACCCGGGGACGGCTGACTACAATGAGCAGTTCTTC
few,TRBV19,TRBJ1-2,NA,13,CASSIWGFYGYTF,TGTGCCAGTAGTATATGGGGCTTCTATGGCTACACCTTC
few,TRBV6-5,TRBJ1-2,NA,15,CASSITTGSNYGYTF,TGTGCCAGCAGTATTACGACAGGTTCCAACTATGGCTACACCTTC
NA,TRBV5-1,TRBJ1-2,NA,15,CASSLLTGSHYGYTF,TGCGCCAGCAGCCTACTAACAGGGAGCCACTATGGCTACACCTTC
NA,TRBV28,TRBJ1-3,NA,15,CASSFRGEPGNTIYF,TGTGCCAGCAGTTTCCGGGGGGAACCTGGAAACACCATATATTTT
NA,TRBV6-2/TRBV6-3,TRBJ2-7,TRBD1,16,CASSGPRSGGRDEQYF,TGTGCCAGCAGTGGCCCGAGGTCAGGGGGACGGGACGAGCAGTACTTC